These T cell receptor beta chains were read from a single sample in a study of control samples from healthy donors and cancer patients. Some clones are missing from TCRdb's copy, which holds only in-frame ones; the method was immunoSEQ multiplex PCR. This table holds some 150,000 clones, around 92% found once. Sequencing was carried out using blood. These receptors were obtained from a woman under 40 in good health. CDR3s include the opening cysteine and the closing phenylalanine or tryptophan. D genes are given only for firm matches. The size of a clone is reported for some rows only, either as once, few or many, or as a class for expanded clones.

J gene: TRBJ1-1
D gene: .
clone size: .
CDR3 length: 15
V gene: TRBV28
CDR3 DNA: TGTGCCAGCAGTCCTTTTCGGGGGATGAACACTGAAGCTTTCTTT
CDR3 protein: CASSPFRGMNTEAFF

J gene: TRBJ1-2
D gene: TRBD1
clone size: .
CDR3 length: 14
V gene: TRBV7-2
CDR3 DNA: TGTGCCAGCAGCTTCGGCGGACAGGCCTATGGCTACACCTTC
CDR3 protein: CASSFGGQAYGYTF

J gene: TRBJ2-7
D gene: TRBD1
clone size: .
CDR3 length: 13
V gene: TRBV11-3
CDR3 DNA: TGTGCCAGCAGGGGGGACAGGGAGGGAGAGCAGTACTTC
CDR3 protein: CASRGDREGEQYF

J gene: TRBJ1-6
D gene: .
clone size: .
CDR3 length: 14
V gene: TRBV3-1/TRBV3-2
CDR3 DNA: TGTGCCAGCAGCTTCGGACAGAGTAATTCACCCCTCCACTTT
CDR3 protein: CASSFGQSNSPLHF

J gene: TRBJ2-1
D gene: TRBD2
clone size: .
CDR3 length: 14
V gene: TRBV19
CDR3 DNA: TGTGCCAGTAGTCCCGGACTAGCCCACAATGAGCAGTTCTTC
CDR3 protein: CASSPGLAHNEQFF

J gene: TRBJ1-1
D gene: .
clone size: .
CDR3 length: 13
V gene: TRBV12-3/TRBV12-4
CDR3 DNA: TGTGCCAGCAGTCCGGGACAGAACACTGAAGCTTTCTTT
CDR3 protein: CASSPGQNTEAFF

J gene: TRBJ2-1
D gene: TRBD2
clone size: .
CDR3 length: 11
V gene: TRBV23-1
CDR3 DNA: TGCGCCAGCAGTCGCGGGACTAAGCAGTTCTTC
CDR3 protein: CASSRGTKQFF

J gene: TRBJ1-5
D gene: .
clone size: .
CDR3 length: 14
V gene: TRBV18
CDR3 DNA: TGTGCCAGCTCACCAGGGGTCAGTAATCAGCCCCAGCATTTT
CDR3 protein: CASSPGVSNQPQHF

J gene: TRBJ1-4
D gene: TRBD1
clone size: .
CDR3 length: 15
V gene: TRBV28
CDR3 DNA: TGTGCCAGCAATACAGGGGGCAACAGCGATGAAAAACTGTTTTTT
CDR3 protein: CASNTGGNSDEKLFF

J gene: TRBJ1-2
D gene: TRBD1
clone size: .
CDR3 length: 14
V gene: TRBV30
CDR3 DNA: TGTGCCTGGAGTAAATCCGGGACAGGATATGGCTACACCTTC
CDR3 protein: CAWSKSGTGYGYTF

J gene: TRBJ2-7
D gene: TRBD1
clone size: once
CDR3 length: 14
V gene: TRBV6-5
CDR3 DNA: TGTGCCAGCAGACCCGGGACAGGGGTGGTCGAGCAGTACTTC
CDR3 protein: CASRPGTGVVEQYF

J gene: TRBJ2-7
D gene: TRBD1
clone size: .
CDR3 length: 14
V gene: TRBV6-1
CDR3 DNA: TGTGCCAGCAGTGACCGGGACAGGCCCTACGAGCAGTACTTC
CDR3 protein: CASSDRDRPYEQYF

J gene: TRBJ2-7
D gene: .
clone size: once
CDR3 length: 13
V gene: TRBV6-6
CDR3 DNA: TGTGCCAGCAGTTACAAGGGGGTCTACGAGCAGTACTTC
CDR3 protein: CASSYKGVYEQYF

J gene: TRBJ1-2
D gene: .
clone size: .
CDR3 length: 11
V gene: TRBV12-3/TRBV12-4
CDR3 DNA: TGTGCCAGCAGTTTGTACTATGGCTACACCTTC
CDR3 protein: CASSLYYGYTF

J gene: TRBJ1-2
D gene: TRBD1
clone size: .
CDR3 length: 15
V gene: TRBV5-8
CDR3 DNA: TGTGCCAGCAGCTTGGGGACAGGGGGGAACTATGGCTACACCTTC
CDR3 protein: CASSLGTGGNYGYTF

J gene: TRBJ2-2
D gene: TRBD2
clone size: .
CDR3 length: 15
V gene: TRBV7-2
CDR3 DNA: TGTGCCAGCAGCTTAGCTACTAGCGGGACCGGGGAGCTGTTTTTT
CDR3 protein: CASSLATSGTGELFF

J gene: TRBJ2-2
D gene: TRBD1
clone size: .
CDR3 length: 14
V gene: TRBV27
CDR3 DNA: TGTGCCAGCAGACAGGGGGCGGGAACCGGGGAGCTGTTTTTT
CDR3 protein: CASRQGAGTGELFF

J gene: TRBJ2-7
D gene: .
clone size: .
CDR3 length: 12
V gene: TRBV7-9
CDR3 DNA: TGTGCCAGCAGCTTAGAGTCCTACGAGCAGTACTTC
CDR3 protein: CASSLESYEQYF

J gene: TRBJ2-7
D gene: TRBD1
clone size: once
CDR3 length: 14
V gene: TRBV18
CDR3 DNA: TGTGCCAGCTCACCGGACAGGGGCTCCTACGAGCAGTACTTC
CDR3 protein: CASSPDRGSYEQYF

J gene: TRBJ2-4
D gene: .
clone size: .
CDR3 length: 11
V gene: TRBV24-1
CDR3 DNA: TGTGCCACCAGTGGGGGGGACATTCAGTACTTC
CDR3 protein: CATSGGDIQYF

J gene: TRBJ1-2
D gene: TRBD1
clone size: few
CDR3 length: 15
V gene: TRBV9
CDR3 DNA: TGTGCCAGCAGCGTAGGGGACAGGGGAAACTATGGCTACACCTTC
CDR3 protein: CASSVGDRGNYGYTF

J gene: TRBJ2-1
D gene: TRBD2
clone size: few
CDR3 length: 15
V gene: TRBV7-9
CDR3 DNA: TGTGCCAGCAGCTTAGACGGCGGGAGGGCCTCTGAGCAGTTCTTC
CDR3 protein: CASSLDGGRASEQFF

J gene: TRBJ2-1
D gene: TRBD2
clone size: .
CDR3 length: 15
V gene: TRBV6-1
CDR3 DNA: TGTGCCAGCAGTGAAAAGGCTAGCGGGCCCAGTGAGCAGTTCTTC
CDR3 protein: CASSEKASGPSEQFF

J gene: TRBJ2-5
D gene: TRBD1
clone size: once
CDR3 length: 13
V gene: TRBV5-6
CDR3 DNA: TGTGCCAGCAGCTACGACAGGGGGAAGACCCAGTACTTC
CDR3 protein: CASSYDRGKTQYF

J gene: TRBJ2-4
D gene: TRBD2
clone size: .
CDR3 length: 13
V gene: TRBV6-5
CDR3 DNA: TGTGCCAGCAGCCTTAGCGGGAAAAACATTCAGTACTTC
CDR3 protein: CASSLSGKNIQYF

J gene: TRBJ1-4
D gene: TRBD1
clone size: few
CDR3 length: 14
V gene: TRBV5-1
CDR3 DNA: TGCGCCAGCAGCTTGGGGACAGGGGGTGAAAAACTGTTTTTT
CDR3 protein: CASSLGTGGEKLFF

J gene: TRBJ2-5
D gene: .
clone size: .
CDR3 length: 16
V gene: TRBV7-5
CDR3 DNA: TGTGCCAGAAGCTACGTGACTAAACAAAATCAAGAGACCCAGTACTTC
CDR3 protein: CARSYVTKQNQETQYF

J gene: TRBJ1-1
D gene: .
clone size: .
CDR3 length: 14
V gene: TRBV5-5
CDR3 DNA: TGTGCCAGCAGCCCCCAGCCAGCGAACACTGAAGCTTTCTTT
CDR3 protein: CASSPQPANTEAFF

J gene: TRBJ1-4
D gene: .
clone size: .
CDR3 length: 13
V gene: TRBV5-4
CDR3 DNA: TGTGCCAGCAGCCCAGGATTTAATGAAAAACTGTTTTTT
CDR3 protein: CASSPGFNEKLFF

J gene: TRBJ1-1
D gene: .
clone size: .
CDR3 length: 14
V gene: TRBV3-1/TRBV3-2
CDR3 DNA: TGTGCCAGCAGCCAAGATCGACAGAACACTGAAGCTTTCTTT
CDR3 protein: CASSQDRQNTEAFF

J gene: TRBJ1-6
D gene: TRBD1
clone size: .
CDR3 length: 14
V gene: TRBV5-6
CDR3 DNA: TGTGCCAGCAGCCCGGGACAGAGTAATTCACCCCTCCACTTT
CDR3 protein: CASSPGQSNSPLHF

J gene: TRBJ2-5
D gene: TRBD2
clone size: few
CDR3 length: 14
V gene: TRBV18
CDR3 DNA: TGTGCCAGCTCACCGCGGGAGCTTCGAGAGACCCAGTACTTC
CDR3 protein: CASSPRELRETQYF

J gene: TRBJ2-1
D gene: TRBD2
clone size: .
CDR3 length: 15
V gene: TRBV7-9
CDR3 DNA: TGTGCCAGCAGCTTCGGGGCTAGCGGGAGTAATGAGCAGTTCTTC
CDR3 protein: CASSFGASGSNEQFF

J gene: TRBJ1-6
D gene: TRBD1
clone size: .
CDR3 length: 15
V gene: TRBV7-2
CDR3 DNA: TGTGCCAGCAGTCGACCCGGGACAGCAAATTCACCCCTCCACTTT
CDR3 protein: CASSRPGTANSPLHF

J gene: TRBJ1-5
D gene: TRBD1
clone size: .
CDR3 length: 15
V gene: TRBV30
CDR3 DNA: TGTGCCTGCCCGGGACAGGGAAGGGGCAATCAGCCCCAGCATTTT
CDR3 protein: CACPGQGRGNQPQHF

J gene: TRBJ2-1
D gene: .
clone size: .
CDR3 length: 16
V gene: TRBV7-3
CDR3 DNA: TGTGCCAGCAGCTTAGGGGGCGGGACACGATCAGTAGGGCAGTTCTTC
CDR3 protein: CASSLGGGTRSVGQFF

J gene: TRBJ2-7
D gene: TRBD1
clone size: .
CDR3 length: 13
V gene: TRBV6-5
CDR3 DNA: TGTGCCAGCAGGAGGGACAGGCAATACGAGCAGTACTTC
CDR3 protein: CASRRDRQYEQYF

J gene: TRBJ2-2
D gene: .
clone size: .
CDR3 length: 14
V gene: TRBV24-1
CDR3 DNA: TGTGCCACCAGTGATCACCTGGACACCGGGGAGCTGTTTTTT
CDR3 protein: CATSDHLDTGELFF

J gene: TRBJ1-2
D gene: .
clone size: once
CDR3 length: 13
V gene: TRBV7-3
CDR3 DNA: TGTGCCAGCAGCTTAAAGGGCCAGGGGGGCTACACCTTC
CDR3 protein: CASSLKGQGGYTF

J gene: TRBJ1-6
D gene: .
clone size: .
CDR3 length: 15
V gene: TRBV28
CDR3 DNA: TGTGCCAGCAGTCCCACGGGTTTCCGAAATTCACCCCTCCACTTT
CDR3 protein: CASSPTGFRNSPLHF

J gene: TRBJ1-2
D gene: TRBD1
clone size: .
CDR3 length: 17
V gene: TRBV19
CDR3 DNA: TGTGCCAGTAGTATTCGTTCCGGGACAGGGGCTAACTATGGCTACACCTTC
CDR3 protein: CASSIRSGTGANYGYTF

J gene: TRBJ1-4
D gene: TRBD1
clone size: .
CDR3 length: 16
V gene: TRBV4-2
CDR3 DNA: TGTGCCAGTAGCCAAGATTGGGGACAGGGAGGCGAAAAACTGTTTTTT
CDR3 protein: CASSQDWGQGGEKLFF

J gene: TRBJ1-4
D gene: .
clone size: .
CDR3 length: 14
V gene: TRBV19
CDR3 DNA: TGTGCCAGTAGTATACAGGGGCATGATGAAAAACTGTTTTTT
CDR3 protein: CASSIQGHDEKLFF

J gene: TRBJ2-7
D gene: TRBD2
clone size: .
CDR3 length: 15
V gene: TRBV3-1/TRBV3-2
CDR3 DNA: TGTGCCAGCAGCCAAGATAGCGGGGTGGTAAACGAGCAGTACTTC
CDR3 protein: CASSQDSGVVNEQYF

J gene: TRBJ1-2
D gene: .
clone size: .
CDR3 length: 13
V gene: TRBV5-4
CDR3 DNA: TGTGCCAGCAGCTTAGGAGGGAACTATGGCTACACCTTC
CDR3 protein: CASSLGGNYGYTF

J gene: TRBJ1-1
D gene: .
clone size: .
CDR3 length: 16
V gene: TRBV4-2
CDR3 DNA: TGTGCCAGCAGCCAATCATGGCCCGACATGAACACTGAAGCTTTCTTT
CDR3 protein: CASSQSWPDMNTEAFF

J gene: TRBJ2-1
D gene: .
clone size: .
CDR3 length: 13
V gene: TRBV7-6
CDR3 DNA: TGTGCCAGCAGCTTAGGGGGGCACAATGAGCAGTTCTTC
CDR3 protein: CASSLGGHNEQFF

J gene: TRBJ1-1
D gene: TRBD1
clone size: once
CDR3 length: 13
V gene: TRBV12-5
CDR3 DNA: TGTGCTAGTGGTTTGGAGGGGGCCCTAGAAGCTTTCTTT
CDR3 protein: CASGLEGALEAFF

J gene: TRBJ2-1
D gene: .
clone size: .
CDR3 length: 16
V gene: TRBV11-2
CDR3 DNA: TGTGCCAGCAGCTCTGGGACGGAAAAATGGAACAGTGAGCAGTTCTTC
CDR3 protein: CASSSGTEKWNSEQFF

J gene: TRBJ1-4
D gene: .
clone size: .
CDR3 length: 13
V gene: TRBV30
CDR3 DNA: TGTGCCTGGAGTGACAGGACTAATGAAAAACTGTTTTTT
CDR3 protein: CAWSDRTNEKLFF

J gene: TRBJ2-4
D gene: TRBD2
clone size: .
CDR3 length: 14
V gene: TRBV3-1/TRBV3-2
CDR3 DNA: TGTGCCAGCAGCCAAGGGGTAGCGGGAAACATTCAGTACTTC
CDR3 protein: CASSQGVAGNIQYF

J gene: TRBJ2-2
D gene: TRBD1
clone size: .
CDR3 length: 15
V gene: TRBV19
CDR3 DNA: TGTGCCAGTAACTATGGGACAGCGAACACCGGGGAGCTGTTTTTT
CDR3 protein: CASNYGTANTGELFF

J gene: TRBJ1-2
D gene: .
clone size: once
CDR3 length: 13
V gene: TRBV28
CDR3 DNA: TGTGCCAGCAGTATCCGGGGCGCTTATGGCTACACCTTC
CDR3 protein: CASSIRGAYGYTF

J gene: TRBJ2-1
D gene: .
clone size: .
CDR3 length: 11
V gene: TRBV11-3
CDR3 DNA: TGTGCCAGCAGCTTAGATCGGGAGCAGTTCTTC
CDR3 protein: CASSLDREQFF

J gene: TRBJ2-5
D gene: .
clone size: .
CDR3 length: 13
V gene: TRBV30
CDR3 DNA: TGTGCCTGGAGTGACGGGAACCAAGAGACCCAGTACTTC
CDR3 protein: CAWSDGNQETQYF

J gene: TRBJ1-6
D gene: .
clone size: once
CDR3 length: 15
V gene: TRBV7-2
CDR3 DNA: TGTGCCAGCAGCTTAGGAGTGGGGACTAATTCACCCCTCCACTTT
CDR3 protein: CASSLGVGTNSPLHF

J gene: TRBJ1-5
D gene: .
clone size: .
CDR3 length: 12
V gene: TRBV11-2
CDR3 DNA: TGTGCCAGCAGCCAAAGGGGTCAGCCCCAGCATTTT
CDR3 protein: CASSQRGQPQHF

J gene: TRBJ1-2
D gene: .
clone size: few
CDR3 length: 13
V gene: TRBV5-4
CDR3 DNA: TGTGCCAGCAGCTTGTGGGGGGCGGGAGGCTACACCTTC
CDR3 protein: CASSLWGAGGYTF

J gene: TRBJ2-7
D gene: .
clone size: .
CDR3 length: 16
V gene: TRBV2
CDR3 DNA: TGTGCCAGCAGTGAACGGGGGGCTAGCTTCATGCACGAGCAGTACTTC
CDR3 protein: CASSERGASFMHEQYF